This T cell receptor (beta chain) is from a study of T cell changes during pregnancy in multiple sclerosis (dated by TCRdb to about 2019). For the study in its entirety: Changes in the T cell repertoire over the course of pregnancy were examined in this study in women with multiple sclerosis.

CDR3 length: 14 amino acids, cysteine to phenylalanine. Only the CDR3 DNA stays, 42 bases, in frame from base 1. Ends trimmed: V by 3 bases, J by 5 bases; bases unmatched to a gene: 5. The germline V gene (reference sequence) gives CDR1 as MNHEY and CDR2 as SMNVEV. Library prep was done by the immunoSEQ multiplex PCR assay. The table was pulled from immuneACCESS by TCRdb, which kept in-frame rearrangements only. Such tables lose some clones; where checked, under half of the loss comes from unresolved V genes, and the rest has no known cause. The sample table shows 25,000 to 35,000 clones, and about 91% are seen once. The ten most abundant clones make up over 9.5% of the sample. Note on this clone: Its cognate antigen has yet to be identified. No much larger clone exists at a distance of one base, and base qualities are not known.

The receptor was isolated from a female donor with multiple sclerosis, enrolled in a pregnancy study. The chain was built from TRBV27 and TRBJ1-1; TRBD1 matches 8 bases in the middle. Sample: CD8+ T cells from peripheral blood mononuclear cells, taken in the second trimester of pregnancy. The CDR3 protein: CASSFLTGETEAFF. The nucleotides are TGTGCCAGCAGTTTTCTGACAGGGGAGACTGAAGCTTTCTTT.